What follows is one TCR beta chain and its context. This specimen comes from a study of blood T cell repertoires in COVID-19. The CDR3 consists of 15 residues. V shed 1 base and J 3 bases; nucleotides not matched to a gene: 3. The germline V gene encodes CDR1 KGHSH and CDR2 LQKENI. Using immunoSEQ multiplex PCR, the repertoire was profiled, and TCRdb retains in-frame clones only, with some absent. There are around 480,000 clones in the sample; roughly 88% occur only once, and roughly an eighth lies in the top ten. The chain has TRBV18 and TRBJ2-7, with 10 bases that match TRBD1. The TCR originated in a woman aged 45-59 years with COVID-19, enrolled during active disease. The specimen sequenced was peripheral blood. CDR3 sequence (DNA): TGTGCCAGCTCACCACGGACAGGGGGAAACTACGAGCAGTACTTC. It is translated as CASSPRTGGNYEQYF.